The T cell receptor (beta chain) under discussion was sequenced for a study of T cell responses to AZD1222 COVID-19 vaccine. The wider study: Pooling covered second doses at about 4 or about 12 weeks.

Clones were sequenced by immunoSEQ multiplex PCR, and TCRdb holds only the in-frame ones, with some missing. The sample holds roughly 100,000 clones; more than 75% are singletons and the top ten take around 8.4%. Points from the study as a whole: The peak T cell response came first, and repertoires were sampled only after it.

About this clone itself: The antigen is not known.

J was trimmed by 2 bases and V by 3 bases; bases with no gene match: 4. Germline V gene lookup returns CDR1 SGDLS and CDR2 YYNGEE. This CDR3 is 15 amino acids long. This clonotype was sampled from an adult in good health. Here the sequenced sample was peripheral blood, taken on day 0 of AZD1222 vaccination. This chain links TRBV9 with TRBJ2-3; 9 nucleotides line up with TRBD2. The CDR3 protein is CASSDLAGNTDTQYF. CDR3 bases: TGTGCCAGCAGCGACCTAGCGGGGAACACAGATACGCAGTATTTT. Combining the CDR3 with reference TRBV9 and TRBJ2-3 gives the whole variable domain DSGVTQTPKHLITATGQRVTLRCSPRSGDLSVYWYQQSLDQGLQFLIQYYNGEERAKGNILERFSAQQFPDLHSELNLSSLELGDSALYFCASSDLAGNTDTQYFGPGTRLTVL.